The 20 T cell receptor beta chains below all came from one sample that was sequenced in a study of blood T cell repertoires in COVID-19. TCRdb's copy holds only in-frame clones and misses some; the assay was immunoSEQ multiplex PCR. Among approximately 500,000 clones listed, 85% to 90% were seen once. The sequenced material came from peripheral blood. Receptor source: a woman aged 45-59 years with COVID-19, enrolled during active disease.

This clone was seen just once. This chain links TRBV3-1 (or the pseudogene TRBV3-2) with TRBJ2-2; D may be TRBD1 (6 bases). V gave up 3 bases and J gave up 0 bases, with 17 bases separating them. The CDR3 totals 18 residues. CDR1 LGHDT and CDR2 YNNKEL come from the germline V gene (reference sequence). The CDR3 is CASSQTPAGTPNTGELFF. The DNA of the CDR3 is TGTGCCAGCAGCCAGACGCCCGCCGGGACACCGAACACCGGGGAGCTGTTTTTT.

In this sample, this clone turned up once. This chain joins TRBV6-5 and TRBJ1-5, with D perhaps matching TRBD1 (5 bases). This CDR3 is built from 14 residues. Trimming pared 7 bases from V and 6 bases from J, leaving 16 bases between. The V gene's germline CDR1 is MNHEY and CDR2 SVGAGI. The CDR3 DNA sequence: TGTGCCAGCACCCTGGGGGGTTCCGGTCAGCCCCAGCATTTT. Residues: CASTLGGSGQPQHF.

The rearrangement joins TRBV6-5 to TRBJ2-1, with TRBD2 matching over 9 bases. The V and J ends lost 6 bases and 2 bases, in that order; junction bases with no gene match: 5. The CDR3 extends over 15 amino acids. CDR1 MNHEY and CDR2 SVGAGI come from the germline V gene. The CDR3 region has the DNA TGTGCCAGCAGGAGATCTAGCGGGGCCTACAATGAGCAGTTCTTC. It encodes CASRRSSGAYNEQFF.

This clone showed up just once. A read error may account for a junction end that differs from germline. This chain joins TRBV18 and TRBJ1-4; 7 bases are shared with TRBD1. The CDR3 extends over 15 amino acids. From germline, CDR1 is KGHSH and CDR2 LQKENI. CDR3 coding DNA: TGTGCCAGCTCCCCACCGGGACAGTTGAATGAAAAACTGTTTTTT. It encodes CASSPPGQLNEKLFF.

V and J are TRBV5-1 and TRBJ2-3; D is ambiguous. The V end was cut by 4 bases, the J end by 2 bases, with 8 bases between. Germline assignment: CDR1 SGHRS and CDR2 YFSETQ. This CDR3 spans 13 amino acids. The CDR3 DNA reads TGCGCCAGCAGCCTCGGTAACACAGATACGCAGTATTTT. It codes for CASSLGNTDTQYF.

Turning to this clone: One end of the junction does not line up with germline, which may come from a read error. This chain joins TRBV29-1 and TRBJ2-5; possibly TRBD1 for D (6 bases). CDR1 and CDR2 (germline): SQVTM, ANQGSEA. The CDR3 is 13 residues long. The CDR3 DNA sequence: TGCAGCGTCGAAGGACAGCAGCAAGAGACCCAGTACTTC. It translates to CSVEGQQQETQYF.

The chain has TRBV2 and TRBJ1-3, with D unresolved. Germline values: CDR1 SNHLY, CDR2 FYNNEI. This CDR3 contains 13 residues. V lost 4 bases, J lost 3 bases, and 7 bases lay in between. In DNA form, the CDR3 reads TGTGCCAGCAGTGGAATGAGTGGAAACACCATATATTTT. It yields the protein CASSGMSGNTIYF.

The chain recombines TRBV7-2 with TRBJ2-5; 8 nucleotides match TRBD2. This CDR3 spans 17 amino acids. Germline V gene lookup returns CDR1 SGHTA and CDR2 FQGNSA. The V and J ends lost 1 base and 5 bases, in that order; junction bases with no gene match: 12. CDR3 loop: CASSLGRRGGLFETQYF. The CDR3 DNA reads TGTGCCAGCAGCTTAGGAAGACGGGGGGGCCTTTTTGAGACCCAGTACTTC.

The chain is built from TRBV2 and TRBJ2-3; 7 nucleotides agree with TRBD1. V trimming: 7 bases; J trimming: 2 bases; junction bases outside the gene matches: 3. Germline lookup yields CDR1 SNHLY and CDR2 FYNNEI. The CDR3 is 13 residues long. The DNA of the CDR3 is TGTGCCAGCAACACAGGGGTCACAGATACGCAGTATTTT. Translating it yields CASNTGVTDTQYF.

J is TRBJ2-2 and V is TRBV11-2; TRBD1 might be the D (7 bases). This CDR3 spans 19 amino acids. V was clipped by 3 bases and J by 6 bases, with 26 bases between them. Germline CDR1 and CDR2: SGHAT and FQNNGV. In DNA form, the CDR3 reads TGTGCCAGCAGCTTCAACCGGGACAGTCCAGTTCGGAGGGCCGGGGAGCTGTTTTTT. Amino acids: CASSFNRDSPVRRAGELFF.

The chain employs TRBV19 and TRBJ1-2, with D possibly TRBD1 on 6 matching bases. Germline-derived CDR1 and CDR2 are LNHDA and SQIVND (reference sequence). This CDR3 has 17 amino acids. The V and J ends lost 2 bases and 0 bases respectively, with 16 bases between them. CDR3 nucleotides: TGTGCCAGTAGTATACGAACGGGACACTTAGCTAACTATGGCTACACCTTC. Protein product: CASSIRTGHLANYGYTF.

The chain is built from TRBV6-1 and TRBJ1-5; D is uncertain. The ends were cut back, 1 base at V and 6 bases at J, with 7 bases in the middle. The CDR3 covers 13 residues. The germline gives CDR1 MNHNS, CDR2 SASEGT. In nucleotides, the CDR3 is TGTGCCAGCAGTGAAGAACGGGGTCAGCCCCAGCATTTT. Residues: CASSEERGQPQHF.

A few counts support this clone. Different DNA sequences within this sample yield the same CDR3. In DNA, the CDR3 is TGTGCCAGCAGCTTACAGGGCTACGAGCAGTACTTC. Translated, it gives CASSLQGYEQYF. V is TRBV11-2 and J is TRBJ2-7, with D possibly TRBD1 on 5 matching bases. The CDR3 covers 12 residues. Trimming left V 2 bases short and J 3 bases short, with 5 bases between. Germline V gene sequence: CDR1 SGHAT, CDR2 FQNNGV.

This chain joins TRBV4-1 and TRBJ2-7, with TRBD1 identical over 8 bases. V gave up 4 bases and J gave up 6 bases; unmatched junction bases: 11. This CDR3 has 15 residues. Germline CDR1 reads MGHRA; CDR2 reads YSYEKL. In nucleotides, the CDR3 is TGCGCCAGCAGCCGCGGGGCAGGGGGCGAGAGCGAGCAGTACTTC. Its translation: CASSRGAGGESEQYF.

The chain links TRBV19 to TRBJ1-3, with D possibly matching TRBD1 (5 bases). CDR3 length: 13 amino acids. The V gene's germline CDR1 is LNHDA and CDR2 SQIVND (reference sequence). V was pared by 5 bases and J by 6 bases, with 11 bases between. Written as DNA, the CDR3 is TGTGCCAGTAGTGACCAGGGTGAAAACACCATATATTTT. Encoded protein: CASSDQGENTIYF.

The chain employs TRBV28 and TRBJ1-1; D is perhaps TRBD1 (6 bases). Germline values: CDR1 MDHEN, CDR2 SYDVKM. V gave up 2 bases and J gave up 4 bases, with 11 bases separating them. The CDR3 is 14 residues long. CDR3 in amino acids: CASSLHGGGTEAFF. The CDR3 coding sequence is TGTGCCAGCAGTTTACATGGGGGCGGCACTGAAGCTTTCTTT.

This clone has just one count. This sequence joins TRBV19 and TRBJ1-4; 10 bases align to TRBD1. J gave up 6 bases and V 6 bases, and 10 bases lay outside the gene matches. The CDR3 contains 16 residues. Germline V gene lookup returns CDR1 LNHDA and CDR2 SQIVND (reference sequence). CDR3 region: CASRNLGGQGYEKLFF. In DNA form, the CDR3 reads TGTGCCAGTAGGAATCTAGGGGGACAGGGGTATGAAAAACTGTTTTTT.

This clone turned up a few times. CDR3 sequence (DNA): TGTGCCAGTAGTTCCGAGCGGGGATACAATGAGCAGTTCTTC. Translating gives CASSSERGYNEQFF. This chain joins TRBV19 and TRBJ2-1, with 7 bases fitting TRBD2. V gave up 5 bases and J gave up 4 bases; unmatched junction bases: 5. Germline V gene lookup returns CDR1 LNHDA and CDR2 SQIVND (reference sequence). This CDR3 is 14 amino acids long. The full variable domain, completed using reference TRBV19 and TRBJ2-1, is DGGITQSPKYLFRKEGQNVTLSCEQNLNHDAMYWYRQDPGQGLRLIYYSQIVNDFQKGDIAEGYSVSREKKESFPLTVTSAQKNPTAFYLCASSSERGYNEQFFGPGTRLTVL.

There are a few counts of this clone. Other nucleotide sequences in the sample specify the same CDR3. This chain links TRBV5-8 with TRBJ1-6, with D unclear. Trimming cost V 2 bases and J 7 bases, with 10 bases left between them. The CDR3 is made up of 14 amino acids. The germline V gene has CDR1 SGHTS and CDR2 YDEGEE. The CDR3 nucleotides are TGTGCCAGCAGCTTTCGAGGGAGGAATTCACCCCTCCACTTT. Translated, it gives CASSFRGRNSPLHF.

The chain is built from TRBV7-6 and TRBJ2-7; possibly TRBD1 for D (5 bases). From germline, CDR1 is SGHVS and CDR2 FNYEAQ. The V gene lost 0 bases and the J gene lost 0 bases, with 9 bases spanning the gap. CDR3 size: 15 residues. CDR3 loop: CASSLADGHSYEQYF. CDR3 coding DNA: TGTGCCAGCAGCTTAGCGGATGGACACTCCTACGAGCAGTACTTC. The full variable domain, in which reference TRBV7-6 and TRBJ2-7 provide the parts outside the CDR3, is GAGVSQSPRYKVTKRGQDVALRCDPISGHVSLYWYRQALGQGPEFLTYFNYEAQQDKSGLPNDRFSAERPEGSISTLTIQRTEQRDSAMYRCASSLADGHSYEQYFGPGTRLTVT.